This T cell receptor beta chain originates from a study of beta chain features in type 1 diabetes. This CDR3 is built from 14 residues. Between the trimmed V and J ends, which lost 0 bases and 5 bases, there was a span of 11 bases. CDR1 SGDLS and CDR2 YYNGEE come from the germline V gene. This clone was seen a few times. Its specificity is unknown. Study-wide findings and caveats: More deletions and fewer insertions at VDJ junctions were found in patients with type 1 diabetes.

cDNA synthesis used the whole RNA isolate, giving expressed TCRB sequences. Libraries were prepared by immunoSEQ multiplex PCR; TCRdb keeps only in-frame clonotypes and omits some of them. Of some 180,000 clones in the sample, 13% were seen once. The chain joins TRBV9 to TRBJ1-1, with a weak D call TRBD1 (5 bases). Sequencing input: central memory CD4+ T cells from blood. The source is a young woman in good health. The CDR3 sequence: CASSVAGRGTEAFF. The CDR3 DNA reads TGTGCCAGCAGCGTAGCGGGGCGGGGTACTGAAGCTTTCTTT.